The 21 T cell receptor beta chains below come from one sample, sequenced in a study of cytomegalovirus exposure and HLA in healthy donors (dated by TCRdb to 2015 to 2018). Libraries were constructed by the immunoSEQ multiplex PCR assay. TCRdb provides this immuneACCESS table in a form limited to in-frame rearrangements. Some clones are lacking; in checked studies, under half of them reflect an unresolved V gene, and why the rest are absent is not known. The sample table shows more than 110,000 clones, and 70% to 90% are seen once. The top ten constitute 1.4% to 1.5% of the sample. The material sequenced was PBMCs. These receptors all stem from a woman in her 30s in good health and CMV-seronegative.

The count of this clone is one. The chain couples TRBV2 to TRBJ2-3; tentatively, D is TRBD1 (8 bases). V lost 4 bases and J 5 bases, leaving 13 bases between the germline ends. This CDR3 is 14 amino acids long. The germline CDR1 and CDR2 sequences are SNHLY and FYNNEI. CDR3 in DNA: TGTGCCAGCAGTGGACAGGGGAGGGGAGATACGCAGTATTTT. It yields the protein CASSGQGRGDTQYF.

The chain combines TRBV7-9 with TRBJ2-1; 8 nucleotides match TRBD2. CDR1 is SEHNR and CDR2 is FQNEAQ in the germline V gene (reference sequence). The CDR3 totals 15 residues. V dropped 2 bases and J dropped 4; count of bases not matched to a gene: 4. CDR3 coding DNA: TGTGCCAGCAGCTTATCGGGGGGGATGTACAATGAGCAGTTCTTC. Translating gives CASSLSGGMYNEQFF. Full variable domain (rest looked up from reference TRBV7-9 and TRBJ2-1): DTGVSQNPRHKITKRGQNVTFRCDPISEHNRLYWYRQTLGQGPEFLTYFQNEAQLEKSRLLSDRFSAERPKGSFSTLEIQRTEQGDSAMYLCASSLSGGMYNEQFFGPGTRLTVL.

This sequence joins TRBV9 and TRBJ1-1; the D gene is possibly TRBD1 (6 bases). The CDR3 covers 13 residues. Germline values: CDR1 SGDLS, CDR2 YYNGEE. The V and J ends lost 4 bases and 5 bases respectively, with 12 bases between them. CDR3 nucleotides: TGTGCCAGCAGCTTAGGGGGAGGGACTGAAGCTTTCTTT. This encodes CASSLGGGTEAFF.

This clone occurred many times. The chain is built from TRBV6-1 and TRBJ2-6, with TRBD1 matching over 10 bases. The length of the CDR3 is 16 residues. V trimming: 4 bases; J trimming: 0 bases; junction bases outside the gene matches: 0. Looked up from germline, CDR1 is MNHNS and CDR2 is SASEGT. The CDR3, as DNA: TGTGCCAGCAGTGGGACAGGGGGCTCTGGGGCCAACGTCCTGACTTTC. This encodes CASSGTGGSGANVLTF.

This clone was seen only a few times. This sequence joins TRBV18 and TRBJ1-5, with unresolved D. The germline V and J ends were trimmed by 2 bases and 1 base, with 3 bases remaining between them. The CDR3 has 13 residues. From germline, CDR1 is KGHSH and CDR2 LQKENI. Here the CDR3 DNA reads TGTGCCAGCTCACCAGCGAGCAATCAGCCCCAGCATTTT. Translating it yields CASSPASNQPQHF.

V is TRBV6-4 and J is TRBJ1-5; D gene ambiguous. The length of the CDR3 is 13 residues. The V end lost 3 bases, the J end lost 4 bases, and 7 bases lay between the germline ends. Per the germline V gene, CDR1 is MRHNA and CDR2 is SNTAGT. For the CDR3, the DNA is TGTGCCAGCAGTGAAGAGCCGAATCAGCCCCAGCATTTT. Amino acid sequence: CASSEEPNQPQHF.

The rearrangement links TRBV11-2 to TRBJ2-3, with a weak D call TRBD2 (6 bases). The CDR3 totals 13 residues. The V gene lost 4 bases and the J gene lost 5 bases, with 10 bases spanning the gap. The germline gives CDR1 SGHAT, CDR2 FQNNGV. The CDR3 DNA reads as TGTGCCAGCAGCTACCGGGGAGGAGATACGCAGTATTTT. Translation gives CASSYRGGDTQYF.

This chain links TRBV6-5 with TRBJ2-3, with TRBD2 identical over 8 bases. Germline V gene data show CDR1 as MNHEY and CDR2 as SVGAGI. V shed 5 bases, J shed 10 bases, and the junction held 14 bases outside the gene matches. The CDR3 has 15 residues. Here the CDR3 DNA reads TGTGCCAGCAGTCCCGCTATCGGCGGGGGGCGGGCGCAGTATTTT. It translates to CASSPAIGGGRAQYF.

Only a few counts were recorded for this clone. The V call is TRBV16, the J call TRBJ2-7, with unresolved D. Germline loops: CDR1 KGHSY, CDR2 FQNENV. V shed 2 bases and J shed 3 bases, with 2 bases lying between them. There are 11 residues in the CDR3. The CDR3 is CASSQRYEQYF. The CDR3 region has the DNA TGTGCCAGCAGCCAACGCTACGAGCAGTACTTC.

The CDR3 nucleotides are TGTGCCAGCAGTACGGGACAGGGGGCGCCCCCGGACATTCAGTACTTC. Protein: CASSTGQGAPPDIQYF. V and J are TRBV27 and TRBJ2-4; TRBD1 aligns across 12 bases. The CDR3 runs to 16 residues. Germline-derived CDR1 and CDR2 are MNHEY and SMNVEV (reference sequence). V was pared by 5 bases and J by 8 bases, with 10 bases of the junction left unmatched.

The V gene is TRBV7-9, the J gene TRBJ1-1, with a tentative D call TRBD1 (6 bases). Germline V gene data show CDR1 as SEHNR and CDR2 as FQNEAQ (reference sequence). The CDR3 has 15 residues. The V gene lost 2 bases and the J gene lost 2 bases, with 12 bases spanning the gap. The CDR3, as DNA: TGTGCCAGCAGCTTAATCGGACAGTTTAACACTGAAGCTTTCTTT. Protein sequence: CASSLIGQFNTEAFF.

The chain employs TRBV9 and TRBJ2-7; possibly TRBD2 for D (5 bases). Germline assignment: CDR1 SGDLS and CDR2 YYNGEE. The CDR3 consists of 15 residues. V lost 4 bases and J 2 bases, leaving 16 bases between the germline ends. The CDR3 DNA sequence: TGTGCCAGCAGCCCGGAGGTTTCGGCTACCTACGAGCAGTACTTC. This encodes CASSPEVSATYEQYF.

V gene TRBV23-1 combines with J gene TRBJ1-1; 8 bases map to TRBD1. TRBV23-1 qualifies as an ORF whose function is uncertain. The CDR3 totals 14 residues. V shed 10 bases and J 4 bases; nucleotides not matched to a gene: 11. The CDR3 spells CAIERQGATTEAFF. The DNA of the CDR3 is TGCGCCATCGAAAGGCAGGGGGCGACCACTGAAGCTTTCTTT.

This sequence joins TRBV2 and TRBJ2-6, with D possibly being TRBD2 (6 bases). This CDR3 is built from 15 residues. The germline gives CDR1 SNHLY, CDR2 FYNNEI. V was clipped by 8 bases and J by 4 bases, with 15 bases between them. DNA of the CDR3: TGTGCCAGCGCTAAGGAGGGGTCGGGGGCCAACGTCCTGACTTTC. It codes for CASAKEGSGANVLTF.

CDR3 coding DNA: TGTGCCAGCAGTCGAGTGGACAGACGGTCCTACGAGCAGTACTTC. It translates to CASSRVDRRSYEQYF. This chain uses TRBV6-6 with TRBJ2-7; TRBD1 is a possible D gene (6 bases). There are 15 residues in the CDR3. V was shortened by 5 bases and J by 1 base, with 15 bases between the two germline ends. CDR1 is MNHNY and CDR2 is SVGAGI in the germline V gene (reference sequence).

This sequence joins TRBV5-1 and TRBJ1-1; 7 bases are shared with TRBD1. The CDR3 is 13 amino acids. Germline V gene data show CDR1 as SGHRS and CDR2 as YFSETQ. J gave up 5 bases and V 1 base, and 2 bases lay outside the gene matches. The CDR3 coding sequence is TGCGCCAGCAGCTTGACAGGGGATACTGAAGCTTTCTTT. This sequence encodes CASSLTGDTEAFF.

The V gene is TRBV5-1, the J gene TRBJ2-7; D remains ambiguous. The germline CDR1 and CDR2 sequences are SGHRS and YFSETQ. V was cut by 5 bases and J by 5 bases, with 5 bases left in between. The CDR3 extends over 10 amino acids. CDR3 DNA: TGCGCCAGCAGTAATAACGAGCAGTACTTC. Amino acid sequence: CASSNNEQYF.

This clone was picked up a small number of times. This chain uses TRBV7-9 with TRBJ1-2; TRBD1 matches at 8 bases. The J segment lost 4 bases and the V segment lost 7 bases, leaving 14 bases of the junction unmatched. CDR3 size: 16 residues. From germline, CDR1 is SEHNR and CDR2 FQNEAQ (reference sequence). The CDR3 here is CASTPTGAGGGYGYTF. The CDR3 region has the DNA TGTGCCAGCACACCCACTGGGGCAGGGGGCGGCTATGGCTACACCTTC.

As for this clone: Compared with germline, one end of the junction differs, possibly owing to a read error. This chain connects TRBV19 to TRBJ1-1; tentatively, D is TRBD1 (6 bases). The germline gives CDR1 LNHDA, CDR2 SQIVND (reference sequence). The CDR3 contains 13 residues. The chain's CDR3 is CASSIPGDTEAFF. The CDR3 bases are TGTGCCAGCAGTATCCCAGGGGACACTGAAGCTTTCTTT. The full variable domain, in which reference TRBV19 and TRBJ1-1 provide the parts outside the CDR3, is DGGITQSPKYLFRKEGQNVTLSCEQNLNHDAMYWYRQDPGQGLRLIYYSQIVNDFQKGDIAEGYSVSREKKESFPLTVTSAQKNPTAFYLCASSIPGDTEAFFGQGTRLTVV.

This clone is a singleton in its sample. The V call is TRBV5-1, the J call TRBJ2-5, with D perhaps matching TRBD1 (6 bases). Trimming took off 0 bases at V and 4 bases at J, with 10 bases between the two ends. The germline V gene encodes CDR1 SGHRS and CDR2 YFSETQ. The CDR3 extends over 14 amino acids. CDR3 protein: CASSLGTVGETQYF. CDR3 nucleotides: TGCGCCAGCAGCTTGGGGACAGTCGGAGAGACCCAGTACTTC.

The V and J genes are TRBV10-2 and TRBJ2-7; 8 bases align to TRBD1. The CDR3 spans 14 residues. Germline CDR1 WSHSY, CDR2 SAAADI. V was pared by 4 bases and J by 4 bases, with 6 bases of the junction left unmatched. The CDR3 is CASSVQGVGYEQYF. The CDR3 DNA is TGCGCCAGCAGTGTACAGGGGGTAGGTTACGAGCAGTACTTC.